This TCR beta chain is drawn from a study of graft-versus-host responses after intestinal transplantation. The wider study: Multivisceral, liver-intestinal, or isolated intestinal transplants were received by the recipients. Induction using anti-thymocyte globulin, followed by tacrolimus and steroids for approximately 3 years, was given to all recipients.

This CDR3 spans 14 amino acids. V was pared by 4 bases and J by 4 bases, with 13 bases between. CDR1 and CDR2 (germline): LNHDA, SQIVND (reference sequence). The data were produced by immunoSEQ multiplex PCR, yet TCRdb's version contains in-frame clones alone and is incomplete. The sample comprises about 90,000 clones, about four fifths of which are singletons, and approximately 0.78% rests with the top ten. General study findings and limits: Researchers found peak circulating GvH clone levels linked to early post-transplant HvG declines. Recipient marrow contained GvH clones, some of which appeared first in ileum or blood.

With respect to this clone: Its antigen is unknown.

The sequencing here drew on unstimulated CD4+ T cells sorted from spleen or lymph node cells, taken before intestinal transplant. The clonotype originates from a human donor who received an intestinal transplant. The chain carries TRBV19 and TRBJ1-2; D is undetermined. CDR3 sequence reads: CASSKADRSYGYTF. The CDR3 DNA reads TGTGCCAGTAGTAAAGCGGACCGGAGCTATGGCTACACCTTC.